Listed below are T cell receptor beta chains from one sample, sequenced in a study of response to subunit inactivated influenza vaccine. TCRdb ran MiXCR on the RT-PCR reads and lists one entry per CDR3 protein. Of about 650,000 distinct CDR3 sequences in the sample, 13% to 15% are singletons; the top ten hold 6% to 9.5%. The sample in question was PBMCs from blood, obtained around 15 days before vaccination. These receptors were taken from a man aged 50 to 59 who received an inactivated influenza vaccine. Both conserved end residues are part of each CDR3. A D gene is named only where the DNA matches it firmly. Rows give clone size only sometimes, using once, few, many, or a class for an expanded clone.

TRBJ2-7 TRBV20-1 . few TGCAGTGCTAGGCAGCAGTCCTACGAGCAGTACTTC CSARQQSYEQYF
TRBJ2-3 TRBV4-3 TRBD1 . TGCGCCAGCAGCATGAGCAGGGGGTGGTCAGATACGCAGTATTTT CASSMSRGWSDTQYF
TRBJ2-1 TRBV7-9 . . TGTGCCAGCAGCATAACAGTTTACAATGAGCAGTTCTTC CASSITVYNEQFF
TRBJ2-7 TRBV6-6 . few TGTGCCGTCCAACAGGGCTACTCCTACGAGCAGTACTTC CAVQQGYSYEQYF
TRBJ2-2 TRBV24-1 TRBD1 few TGTGCCACCAGTGATCCCGGGGGACAGGGAAACACCGGGGAGCTGTTTTTT CATSDPGGQGNTGELFF
TRBJ2-7 TRBV29-1 TRBD1 . TGCAGCGTCCGCAAGACAGGGATGGGAGAGCAGTACTTC CSVRKTGMGEQYF
TRBJ2-1 TRBV28 TRBD2 . TGTGCCAGCAATCCGGGGGGGGACGAGCAGTTCTTC CASNPGGDEQFF
TRBJ1-2 TRBV6-5 . . TGTGCCAGCAGTTACTCGAGGAGGCTTGGCGCTGATGGCTACACCTTC CASSYSRRLGADGYTF
TRBJ2-2 TRBV6-5 TRBD2 . TGTGCCAGCAGTTACTCGAGCGGGACTAGCAGGACCGGGGAGCTGTTTTTT CASSYSSGTSRTGELFF
TRBJ2-1 TRBV18 . few TGTGCCAGCTCACCATCAACTAGTCTAACTTCCTACAATGAGCAGTTCTTC CASSPSTSLTSYNEQFF
TRBJ1-5 TRBV12-3/TRBV12-4 . many TGTGCCAGCAGTTTACGAGGGTACGGCAATCAGCCCCAGCATTTT CASSLRGYGNQPQHF
TRBJ2-5 TRBV30 TRBD2 few TGTGCCTGGGGGGACGGGGGGGAGACCCAGTACTTC CAWGDGGETQYF
TRBJ2-7 TRBV20-1 TRBD2 . TGCAGTGCTGGAGACCGACTAGCGGGAGGAATTGGCGAGCAGTACTTC CSAGDRLAGGIGEQYF
TRBJ2-3 TRBV20-1 TRBD2 few TGCAGTGCTAGAAGCCCGGGACTAGCGGGGGGCAGCGGCACAGATACGCAGTATTTT CSARSPGLAGGSGTDTQYF
TRBJ2-7 TRBV3-1 . few TGTGCCAGCAGCCCTACTAGAGTGAACGAGCAGTACTTC CASSPTRVNEQYF
TRBJ1-5 TRBV7-6 . . TGTGCCAGCAGCTTGCACGAGGGGGGTCAGCCCCAGCATTTT CASSLHEGGQPQHF
TRBJ1-1 TRBV29-1 . few TGCAGCGCCCGGAAAAATGAAGCTTTCTTT CSARKNEAFF
TRBJ2-1 TRBV6-2/TRBV6-3 . . TGTGCCAGCAGAATAACAGACAATGAGCAGTTCTTC CASRITDNEQFF
TRBJ1-6 TRBV12-3/TRBV12-4 . . TGTGCCACCAGAGGGGGATCACCCCTCCACTTT CATRGGSPLHF
TRBJ2-1 TRBV11-3 . . TGTGCCAGCAGCTTCTCCCCCGCCTTCGATGAGCAGTTCTTC CASSFSPAFDEQFF
TRBJ2-7 TRBV4-3 TRBD1 . TGCGCCAGCAGCCAAGATCTGGGACAGGGGGTCCACGAGCAGTACTTC CASSQDLGQGVHEQYF
TRBJ2-1 TRBV3-1 . . TGTGCCAGCAGCCAAGCGTATCACAGAAACAATGAGCAGTTCTTC CASSQAYHRNNEQFF
TRBJ2-5 TRBV30 . . TGTGCCTGGAGTGCACTAACTACAGAGACCCAGTACTTC CAWSALTTETQYF
TRBJ2-1 TRBV10-3 TRBD2 . TGTGCCATCACTAAGCGGGAGGGCGCCTACAATGAGCAGTTCTTC CAITKREGAYNEQFF
TRBJ1-2 TRBV6-5 . few TGTGCCAGCTCAACAGGGTTCGGCTACACCTTC CASSTGFGYTF
TRBJ1-5 TRBV27 TRBD1 . TGTGCCAGCAGTACCCTTGACAGGGCCTCTCAGCCCCAGCATTTT CASSTLDRASQPQHF
TRBJ2-7 TRBV28 TRBD2 few TGTGCCAGCAGTCTCGAGAGCGGGAGTAGTCATGGCGAGCAGTACTTC CASSLESGSSHGEQYF
TRBJ2-7 TRBV27 TRBD2 few TGTGCCAGCAGCGCCGGGACTAGCATTTACGAGCAGTACTTC CASSAGTSIYEQYF
TRBJ2-7 TRBV5-1 . . TGCGCCAGCAGCCTACAACAGGGCAGGAGCTCCTACGAGCAGTACTTC CASSLQQGRSSYEQYF
TRBJ2-3 TRBV7-2 TRBD2 once TGTGCCAGCAGCGCGAGGCAGCGGGGGAGCACAGATACGCAGTATTTT CASSARQRGSTDTQYF
TRBJ2-2 TRBV4-2 . . TGTGCCAGCAGCCAAGCACCCTTTGGGGGGGAGCTGTTTTTT CASSQAPFGGELFF
TRBJ2-5 TRBV5-4 . . TGTGCCAGCAGCTTAAGGTTTAGGGCAGAGACCCAGTACTTC CASSLRFRAETQYF
TRBJ2-7 TRBV20-1 TRBD1 few TGCAGTGCTAGCCCGACAGGGGAATACGAGCAGTACTTC CSASPTGEYEQYF
TRBJ2-6 TRBV9 TRBD1 few TGTGCCAGCAGCAAACGACAGGGCCTCATGAGCTCTGGGGCCAACGTCCTGACTTTC CASSKRQGLMSSGANVLTF
TRBJ2-1 TRBV20-1 TRBD2 . TGCAGTGCTAGAGGGACTAGCGGGGCCTTACTCAATGAGCAGTTCTTC CSARGTSGALLNEQFF
TRBJ2-2 TRBV3-1 . many TGTGCCAGCAGCCAGACTAGGCTGCGGAACACCGGGGAGCTGTTTTTT CASSQTRLRNTGELFF
TRBJ2-2 TRBV14 . . TGTGCCAGCAGCCCCCTCGAGGCGATTTCCACCGGGGAGCTGTTTTTT CASSPLEAISTGELFF
TRBJ1-4 TRBV7-9 . many TGTGCCAGCAGCTTAGTGGGACCCAAGGTGGAAAAACTGTTTTTT CASSLVGPKVEKLFF
TRBJ2-1 TRBV7-2 . . TGTGCCAGCAGCTTAGGGTCCTGCAATGAGCAGTTCTTC CASSLGSCNEQFF
TRBJ2-2 TRBV5-8 . few TGTGCCAGCAGCTCCGGGACGCTCGCGAACACCGGGGAGCTGTTTTTT CASSSGTLANTGELFF
TRBJ2-1 TRBV29-1 TRBD1 . TGCAGCGTTGAGTTGGACAGGGCTACGAATGAGCAGTTCTTC CSVELDRATNEQFF
TRBJ2-5 TRBV29-1 TRBD2 few TGCAGCGTCAGGACTAGCGGAGAGACCCAGTACTTC CSVRTSGETQYF
TRBJ2-1 TRBV20-1 TRBD1 . TGCAGTGCGCCAGCAACCGGGACAGGGCTCGCCAGCAATGAGCAGTTCTTC CSAPATGTGLASNEQFF
TRBJ1-6 TRBV3-1 TRBD1 . TGTGCCAGCAGCCAAGGGTCAGGGGGTTATTCACCCCTCCACTTT CASSQGSGGYSPLHF
TRBJ2-5 TRBV14 . few TGTGCCAGCAGCCAATTGCAGACCCAGTACTTC CASSQLQTQYF
TRBJ2-2 TRBV19 . few TGTGCCAGTAGTATAGATAGTGGCAGCCGCACCGGGGAGCTGTTTTTT CASSIDSGSRTGELFF
TRBJ1-1 TRBV9 . . TGTGCCAGCAGCCCCAGAGGGTCGGATGAAGCTTTCTTT CASSPRGSDEAFF
TRBJ2-1 TRBV20-1 TRBD2 few TGCAGTGCTAGTAGACTAGCGGGGGAGGTCCATGAGCAGTTCTTC CSASRLAGEVHEQFF
TRBJ2-7 TRBV13 . few TGTGCCAGCAGCCGGAAGCCCGAGTATGCCGAGCAGTACTTC CASSRKPEYAEQYF
TRBJ2-1 TRBV6-2/TRBV6-3 TRBD2 few TGTGCCAGCAGTTACGTTCGGACTAGCCCCTTGAACAGTGAGCAGTTCTTC CASSYVRTSPLNSEQFF
TRBJ2-1 TRBV7-3 . . TGTGCCAGCAGCTTTCTAGGGAACAATGAGCAGTTCTTC CASSFLGNNEQFF
TRBJ2-3 TRBV2 TRBD2 . TGTGCCAGCAGTGCGCGGTCTAGCGGGATTTCAGATACGCAGTATTTT CASSARSSGISDTQYF
TRBJ2-7 TRBV5-1 TRBD2 . TGCGCCAGCAGCCCGGGGGGTGCGACGGGGGAGCAGTACTTC CASSPGGATGEQYF
TRBJ2-1 TRBV11-2 TRBD2 few TGTGCCAGCAGCTTAGGTGGGACTAGCGGGGGGGCTGTCCAATGGGTGCAGTTCTTC CASSLGGTSGGAVQWVQFF